This TCR beta chain emerged from a study of yellow fever vaccine responses in identical twins (dated by TCRdb to between 2018 and 2020). Some background on the complete study: Focusing on identical twins, the study followed the T cell clones that responded to the vaccine, and did so with precision. General conclusions and limits of the study: The authors reported that the T cell response to vaccination in identical twins appeared partly convergent and partly personalized.

About this clonotype: This receptor's antigen is unknown. Base qualities are missing; no much larger clone stands one base away.

The receptor library was made with RT-PCR. Data came from an Illumina HiSeq 2500. Using fastp trimming at Q25 and MiXCR clonotype assembly, TCRdb reanalyzed the public sequencing data and kept in-frame beta chains. Each CDR3 protein gets just one entry, which takes the most common genes and DNA from the rows behind it. The sample table shows 4,000 to 6,000 distinct CDR3 sequences, and roughly 86% are seen once. The leading ten clones occupy around 1.9% of the sample. Trimming removed 1 base from V and 2 bases from J; the gene matches leave 3 bases unexplained. The CDR3 starts with the cysteine, ends with the phenylalanine, and has 15 residues. CDR3 DNA is the only sequence kept; it has 45 bases, read in frame from the first base. CDR1 and CDR2, looked up from the germline V gene (reference sequence), are SGHAT and FQDESV.

Here the chain combines TRBV11-1 and TRBJ2-7, with 9 central nucleotides matching TRBD1. The sequence derives from a woman aged 18-29 years who received the yellow fever vaccine. Donor details come from another sample of the same person, matched by shared clones. The source was T cells from blood (PBMCs), unsorted or a sorted subset (not recorded which), collected before or after yellow fever vaccination (not recorded which). The CDR3: CASSLVDRGTYEQYF. Here is the DNA: TGTGCCAGCAGCTTAGTGGACAGGGGTACCTACGAGCAGTACTTC.